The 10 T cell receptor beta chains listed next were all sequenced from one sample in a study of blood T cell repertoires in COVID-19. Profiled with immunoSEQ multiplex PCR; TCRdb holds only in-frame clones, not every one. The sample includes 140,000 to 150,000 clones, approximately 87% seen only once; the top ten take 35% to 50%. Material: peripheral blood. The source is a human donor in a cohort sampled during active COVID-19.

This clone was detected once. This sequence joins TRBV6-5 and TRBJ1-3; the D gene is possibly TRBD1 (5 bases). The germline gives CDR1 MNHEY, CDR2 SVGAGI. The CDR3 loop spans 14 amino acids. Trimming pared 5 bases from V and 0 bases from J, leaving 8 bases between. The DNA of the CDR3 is TGTGCCAGCAGTCATGACAGCTCTGGAAACACCATATATTTT. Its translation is CASSHDSSGNTIYF.

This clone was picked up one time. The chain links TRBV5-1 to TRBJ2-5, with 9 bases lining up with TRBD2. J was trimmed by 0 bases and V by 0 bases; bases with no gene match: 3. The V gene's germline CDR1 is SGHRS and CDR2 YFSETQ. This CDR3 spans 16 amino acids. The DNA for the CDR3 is TGCGCCAGCAGCTTGGTTCTAGCGGGGAACCAAGAGACCCAGTACTTC. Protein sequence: CASSLVLAGNQETQYF.

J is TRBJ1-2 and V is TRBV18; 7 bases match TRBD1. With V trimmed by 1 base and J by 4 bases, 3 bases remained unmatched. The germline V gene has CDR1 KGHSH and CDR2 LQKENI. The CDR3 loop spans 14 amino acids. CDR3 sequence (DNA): TGTGCCAGCTCACCACTCCGGGACAGCTATGGCTACACCTTC. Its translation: CASSPLRDSYGYTF. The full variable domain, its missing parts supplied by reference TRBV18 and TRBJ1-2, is NAGVMQNPRHLVRRRGQEARLRCSPMKGHSHVYWYRQLPEEGLKFMVYLQKENIIDESGMPKERFSAEFPKEGPSILRIQQVVRGDSAAYFCASSPLRDSYGYTFGSGTRLTVV.

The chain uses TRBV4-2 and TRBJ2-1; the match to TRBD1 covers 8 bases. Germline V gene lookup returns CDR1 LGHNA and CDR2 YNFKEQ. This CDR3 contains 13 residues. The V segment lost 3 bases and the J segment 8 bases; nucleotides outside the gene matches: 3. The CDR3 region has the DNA TGTGCCAGCAGCCATCAACAGGGGGATGAGCAGTTCTTC. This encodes CASSHQQGDEQFF.

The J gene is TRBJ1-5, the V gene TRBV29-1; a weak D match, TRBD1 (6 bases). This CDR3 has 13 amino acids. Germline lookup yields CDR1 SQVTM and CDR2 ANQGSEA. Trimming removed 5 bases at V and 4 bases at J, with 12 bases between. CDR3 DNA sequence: TGCAGCGTTCCAGGGGAAGGGAATCAGCCCCAGCATTTT. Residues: CSVPGEGNQPQHF.

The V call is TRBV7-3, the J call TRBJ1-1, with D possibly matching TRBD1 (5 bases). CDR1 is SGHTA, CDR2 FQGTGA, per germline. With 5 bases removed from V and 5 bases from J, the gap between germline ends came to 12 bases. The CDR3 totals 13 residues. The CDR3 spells CASSLSRGTEAFF. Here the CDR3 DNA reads TGTGCCAGCAGCCTGTCACGGGGGACTGAAGCTTTCTTT. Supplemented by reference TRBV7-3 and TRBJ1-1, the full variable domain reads GAGVSQTPSNKVTEKGKYVELRCDPISGHTALYWYRQSLGQGPEFLIYFQGTGAADDSGLPNDRFFAVRPEGSVSTLKIQRTERGDSAVYLCASSLSRGTEAFFGQGTRLTVV.

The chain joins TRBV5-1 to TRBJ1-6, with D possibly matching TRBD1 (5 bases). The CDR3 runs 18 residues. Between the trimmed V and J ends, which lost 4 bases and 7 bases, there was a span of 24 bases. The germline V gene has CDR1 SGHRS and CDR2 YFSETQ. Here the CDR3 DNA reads TGCGCCAGCAGCCCTCGCCCGCTTGGGCAGGGATGGAATTCACCCCTCCACTTT. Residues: CASSPRPLGQGWNSPLHF.

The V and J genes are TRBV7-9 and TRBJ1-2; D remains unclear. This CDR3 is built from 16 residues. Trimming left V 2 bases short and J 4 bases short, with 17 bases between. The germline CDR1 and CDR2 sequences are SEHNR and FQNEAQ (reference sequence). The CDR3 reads CASSLPSSGGAYGYTF. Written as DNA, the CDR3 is TGTGCCAGCAGCTTACCCTCTTCGGGAGGAGCCTATGGCTACACCTTC.

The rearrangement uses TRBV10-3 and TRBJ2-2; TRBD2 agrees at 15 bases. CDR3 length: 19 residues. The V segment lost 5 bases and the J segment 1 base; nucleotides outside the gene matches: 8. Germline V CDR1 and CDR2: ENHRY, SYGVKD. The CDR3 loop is CAISQVPGLAGGNTGELFF. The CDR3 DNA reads TGTGCCATCAGTCAAGTCCCGGGACTAGCGGGGGGGAACACCGGGGAGCTGTTTTTT.

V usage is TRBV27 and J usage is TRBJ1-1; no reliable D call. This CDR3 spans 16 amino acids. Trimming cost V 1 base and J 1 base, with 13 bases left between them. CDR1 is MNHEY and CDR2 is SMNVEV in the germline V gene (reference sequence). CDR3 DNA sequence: TGTGCCAGCAGTTTATTCGGGATAAAAAGGAACACTGAAGCTTTCTTT. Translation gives CASSLFGIKRNTEAFF.